This T cell receptor beta chain was sequenced in a study of CD8 T cells in Susac syndrome. About the research overall: Blood was drawn from Susac syndrome patients while they were therapy-naive, on corticosteroids, or on intravenous immunoglobulin alone. Study conclusions and caveats: In Susac patients, clonal expansion was not detected in CD4+ cells.

A note on this clonotype: Its target is unknown.

Random hexamers were used to reverse transcribe roughly 0.45 to 1 ug of RNA. Amplification of the TCR beta CDR3 was carried out by immunoSEQ multiplex PCR, which spanned a total of 54 Vbeta and 13 Jbeta segments. Via MiXCR, TCRdb re-called the immunoSEQ multiplex PCR reads, giving one row per CDR3 protein. The sample includes some 110,000 distinct CDR3 sequences, around 96% of them seen just once. Germline V gene lookup returns CDR1 MDHEN and CDR2 SYDVKM. This CDR3 has 19 amino acids. With 2 bases removed from V and 0 bases from J, the gap between germline ends came to 17 bases. Negative isolation was used for CD8+ and CD4+ T cells and FACS enrichment for TEMRA cells.

This receptor was taken from a human donor with Susac syndrome. V is TRBV28 and J is TRBJ2-6; D tentatively fits TRBD1 or TRBD2 (5 bases each). Sample: CD4+ T cells from PBMCs. DNA for the CDR3: TGTGCCAGCAGTTTAACTTCTCGGGGCACAGGCTCTGGGGCCAACGTCCTGACTTTC. The encoded protein is CASSLTSRGTGSGANVLTF.